The table lists the clone carrying this T cell receptor beta chain with many counts. The data were obtained in a study of human T cells and chemical hapten exposure. As for the study in general: For the roughly 25-week duration of the study, patients were given weekly doses of diphenylcyclopropenone on the scalp. Affected patients, primarily female, had alopecia areata, totalis or universalis.

V shed 8 bases and J 2 bases; nucleotides not matched to a gene: 13. Germline-derived CDR1 and CDR2 are MDHEN and SYDVKM. The CDR3 sequence is 16 residues long. TCRdb recomputed calls from the RACE reads with MiXCR, one row per CDR3 protein. The data hold a few hundred thousand distinct CDR3 sequences, with 7.5% to 9% observed a single time. Time point indicated: pre-sensitization, week 0. Treatment denoted: therapeutic diphenylcyclopropenone sensitization with weekly scalp DPC. The sample in question was whole blood, obtained in connection with sensitization to the hapten diphenylcyclopropenone (DPC). The chain couples TRBV28 to TRBJ2-7; 9 bases match TRBD1. The clonotype was recovered from a woman aged 40 to 50 with alopecia areata. Some clones in this sample may be carry-over from other donors' samples. The CDR3 sequence is CASSKPGQGRPYEQYF. The CDR3 DNA reads as TGTGCCAGCTCCAAACCGGGACAGGGTAGGCCCTACGAGCAGTACTTC.